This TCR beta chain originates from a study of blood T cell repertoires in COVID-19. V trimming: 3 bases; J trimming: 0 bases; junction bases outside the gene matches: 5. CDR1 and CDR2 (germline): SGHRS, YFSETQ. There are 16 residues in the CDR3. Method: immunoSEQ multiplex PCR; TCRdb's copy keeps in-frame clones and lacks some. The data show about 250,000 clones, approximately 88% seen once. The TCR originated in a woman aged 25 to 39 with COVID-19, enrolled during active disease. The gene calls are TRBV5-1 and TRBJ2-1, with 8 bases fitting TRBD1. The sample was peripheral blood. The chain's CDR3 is CASSSRTGYSYNEQFF. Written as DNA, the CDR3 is TGCGCCAGCAGCTCCCGGACAGGGTACTCCTACAATGAGCAGTTCTTC.